The 32 T cell receptor beta chains given below trace back to one sample, sequenced in a study of OX40 agonist ivuxolimab in advanced cancers. Libraries were built with the immunoSEQ multiplex PCR assay. Drawn from immuneACCESS, this table holds only the in-frame rearrangements with V and J called that TCRdb kept. Clones are partly lost; checked studies trace under half to an unresolved V gene and leave the rest unexplained. The sample table lists 58,000 or so clones, around four fifths of them with a count of one. Of the sample, 3% to 3.5% is held by the ten largest clones. Sample: CD4+ or CD8+ T cells sorted from blood, taken in a trial of the OX40 agonist ivuxolimab. These receptors were collected from an adult with an advanced solid tumor such as melanoma, head and neck, liver or kidney cancer.

The rearrangement links TRBV5-5 to TRBJ1-2; 10 positions match TRBD1. Per germline, CDR1 SGHKS and CDR2 YYEKEE (reference sequence). Trimming at V came to 4 bases and at J to 7 bases, leaving 7 bases not matched to a gene. The CDR3 has 14 residues. The DNA of the CDR3 is TGTGCCAGCAGCGGATTGACAGGGGGCATTGGCTACACCTTC. Protein sequence: CASSGLTGGIGYTF. The complete variable domain, with remaining parts taken from reference TRBV5-5 and TRBJ1-2, reads DAGVTQSPTHLIKTRGQQVTLRCSPISGHKSVSWYQQVLGQGPQFIFQYYEKEERGRGNFPDRFSARQFPNYSSELNVNALLLGDSALYLCASSGLTGGIGYTFGSGTRLTVV.

The chain joins TRBV4-3 to TRBJ2-6, with D possibly matching TRBD1 (5 bases). The CDR3 is 20 residues long. With 0 bases removed from V and 0 bases from J, the gap between germline ends came to 18 bases. From germline, CDR1 is LGHNA and CDR2 YSLEER. The CDR3 is CASSQEAVQGFASGANVLTF. The CDR3, as DNA: TGCGCCAGCAGCCAAGAAGCCGTCCAGGGTTTCGCCTCTGGGGCCAACGTCCTGACTTTC.

This clone came up once. The chain employs TRBV7-9 and TRBJ2-3, with 10 bases that match TRBD2. Germline CDR1 reads SEHNR; CDR2 reads FQNEAQ (reference sequence). After removal of 1 base from V and 2 bases from J, the junction contained 3 bases not matched to a gene. This CDR3 has 16 amino acids. As DNA, the CDR3 is TGTGCCAGCAGCTTAGGGACTAGCGGAAACACAGATACGCAGTATTTT. It is translated as CASSLGTSGNTDTQYF.

The chain recombines TRBV6-5 with TRBJ1-2, with D unclear. This CDR3 spans 15 amino acids. V lost 6 bases and J lost 4, with 18 bases in between. Germline V CDR1 and CDR2: MNHEY, SVGAGI. CDR3 DNA sequence: TGTGCCAGCAGAGACAACACATTCAAGGGCTATGGCTACACCTTC. As protein: CASRDNTFKGYGYTF.

The V call is TRBV6-1, the J call TRBJ2-7, with TRBD1 matching 8 bases. CDR1 and CDR2 from the germline V gene are MNHNS and SASEGT. The J segment lost 3 bases and the V segment lost 9 bases, leaving 7 bases of the junction unmatched. This CDR3 contains 13 residues. CDR3 loop: CARKTGVFYEQYF. The CDR3 DNA reads TGTGCCAGGAAGACAGGGGTTTTCTACGAGCAGTACTTC.

The chain recombines TRBV27 with TRBJ1-1; unclear D gene. The V gene's germline CDR1 is MNHEY and CDR2 SMNVEV (reference sequence). The V end lost 6 bases, the J end lost 8 bases, and 10 bases lay between the germline ends. There are 11 residues in the CDR3. The CDR3 protein is CASRGTEEAFF. DNA of the CDR3: TGTGCCAGCAGGGGTACAGAGGAAGCTTTCTTT.

The gene calls are TRBV7-2 and TRBJ2-5; D is undetermined. The CDR3 spans 12 residues. Germline V gene data show CDR1 as SGHTA and CDR2 as FQGNSA. Trimming took 5 bases from V and 7 from J, leaving 11 bases between them. This CDR3 is CASSPTEVTQYF. The CDR3 region has the DNA TGTGCCAGCAGCCCTACTGAAGTGACCCAGTACTTC.

The V gene is TRBV6-5, the J gene TRBJ1-2; the match to TRBD1 covers 7 bases. The CDR3 consists of 13 residues. Per the germline V gene, CDR1 is MNHEY and CDR2 is SVGAGI. The junction had 0 bases not matched to a gene; V was cut back by 5 bases and J by 0 bases. CDR3 loop: CASSDRANYGYTF. The CDR3 DNA sequence: TGTGCCAGCAGTGACAGGGCTAACTATGGCTACACCTTC.

V usage is TRBV5-1 and J usage is TRBJ1-3; the D is unclear. V was clipped by 0 bases and J by 0 bases, with 7 bases between them. The CDR3 has 15 amino acids. CDR1 SGHRS and CDR2 YFSETQ come from the germline V gene. The chain's CDR3 is CASSLGPNSGNTIYF. The CDR3 DNA is TGCGCCAGCAGCTTGGGTCCTAACTCTGGAAACACCATATATTTT.

The chain is built from TRBV18 and TRBJ2-2, with 8 bases aligning to TRBD1. V lost 0 bases to trimming and J lost 4 bases; unmatched junction nucleotides: 4. Germline lookup yields CDR1 KGHSH and CDR2 LQKENI. The CDR3 covers 16 residues. The CDR3 spells CASSPPQGASTGELFF. The CDR3 bases are TGTGCCAGCTCACCACCGCAGGGGGCATCCACCGGGGAGCTGTTTTTT.

The rearrangement uses TRBV28 and TRBJ2-7, with 9 bases that match TRBD1. The junction had 10 bases not matched to a gene; V was cut back by 4 bases and J by 0 bases. Germline CDR1 reads MDHEN; CDR2 reads SYDVKM. This CDR3 has 17 amino acids. The CDR3 bases are TGTGCCAGCAGTTCCCCCCTCGGACAGGGGAACTCCTACGAGCAGTACTTC. It specifies CASSSPLGQGNSYEQYF. Full variable domain (outside the CDR3, taken from reference TRBV28 and TRBJ2-7): DVKVTQSSRYLVKRTGEKVFLECVQDMDHENMFWYRQDPGLGLRLIYFSYDVKMKEKGDIPEGYSVSREKKERFSLILESASTNQTSMYLCASSSPLGQGNSYEQYFGPGTRLTVT.

The chain employs TRBV30 and TRBJ2-1; D unresolved. The ends were cut back, 2 bases at V and 1 base at J, with 15 bases in the middle. The CDR3 has 16 residues. The V gene's germline CDR1 is GTSNPN and CDR2 SVGIG (reference sequence). In DNA, the CDR3 is TGTGCCTGGAGTATTCTCCGGACGGGTTCCTACAATGAGCAGTTCTTC. Protein product: CAWSILRTGSYNEQFF.

The chain has TRBV6-6 and TRBJ1-1, with TRBD1 matching over 8 bases. Germline CDR1 is MNHNY and CDR2 is SVGAGI (reference sequence). The V and J ends lost 6 bases and 0 bases, in that order; junction bases with no gene match: 6. The CDR3 loop spans 15 amino acids. This chain's CDR3 is CASSQGTGVNTEAFF. CDR3 DNA sequence: TGTGCCAGCAGCCAGGGGACAGGTGTGAACACTGAAGCTTTCTTT.

The chain links TRBV27 to TRBJ2-7, with unresolved D. Trimming took off 2 bases at V and 0 bases at J, with 8 bases between the two ends. The CDR3 has 14 residues. Germline assignment: CDR1 MNHEY and CDR2 SMNVEV (reference sequence). The CDR3 sequence is CASSLAYSSYEQYF. The DNA of the CDR3 is TGTGCCAGCAGTTTAGCGTATTCCTCCTACGAGCAGTACTTC.

This chain connects TRBV29-1 to TRBJ1-2; tentatively, D is TRBD1 (6 bases). The CDR3 extends over 11 amino acids. The V gene lost 4 bases and the J gene lost 4 bases, with 7 bases spanning the gap. Germline V gene lookup returns CDR1 SQVTM and CDR2 ANQGSEA. CDR3 bases: TGCAGCGTTGGGGGGGCCTATGGCTACACCTTC. Its protein product is CSVGGAYGYTF.

The chain joins TRBV29-1 to TRBJ1-2; a weak D match, TRBD1 (5 bases). The CDR3 consists of 14 residues. Trimming removed 2 bases at V and 7 bases at J, with 17 bases between. Germline CDR1 and CDR2: SQVTM and ANQGSEA. The CDR3 region has the DNA TGCAGCGTTGAATACGGACACGAGATCGGTGGCTACACCTTC. This gives the protein CSVEYGHEIGGYTF.

In this sample, this clone turned up a few times. This chain's CDR3 is CACVSGGATRYGYTF. The CDR3 region has the DNA TGTGCCTGCGTATCGGGGGGGGCTACCCGCTATGGCTACACCTTC. This chain uses TRBV6-1 with TRBJ1-2; the D gene is possibly TRBD1 (6 bases). The CDR3 has 15 amino acids. Germline CDR1 is MNHNS and CDR2 is SASEGT. Trimming took off 11 bases at V and 4 bases at J, with 23 bases between the two ends.

This rearrangement joins TRBV7-3 to TRBJ1-3; the D is unclear. V dropped 4 bases and J dropped 1 base, with 8 bases sitting between them. Per germline, CDR1 SGHTA and CDR2 FQGTGA. The CDR3 length is 14 residues. The CDR3 DNA reads as TGTGCCAGCAGCTCGACCTTTTCTGGAAACACCATATATTTT. It is translated as CASSSTFSGNTIYF.

This clone was seen more than once but under ten times. The V call is TRBV28, the J call TRBJ1-2, with D hard to call. V was cut by 4 bases and J by 7 bases, with 16 bases left in between. The CDR3 is 14 amino acids. The germline CDR1 and CDR2 sequences are MDHEN and SYDVKM. The CDR3 coding sequence is TGTGCCAGCAGTTACTCCGCGTTAGGCCTTGGCTACACCTTC. Protein product: CASSYSALGLGYTF.

J is TRBJ1-2 and V is TRBV19; no clear D. Germline V gene lookup returns CDR1 LNHDA and CDR2 SQIVND (reference sequence). The CDR3 length is 13 residues. V was clipped by 0 bases and J by 8 bases, with 10 bases between them. CDR3 sequence (DNA): TGTGCCAGTAGTATAGATCGGGTGGGAGGCTACACCTTC. Amino acids: CASSIDRVGGYTF.

The V and J genes are TRBV25-1 and TRBJ2-2; D unresolved. Trimming left V 4 bases short and J 0 bases short, with 12 bases between. Per the germline V gene, CDR1 is MGHDK and CDR2 is SYGVNS. The CDR3 has 16 residues. The CDR3 spells CASSVSYAANTGELFF. The CDR3 DNA reads TGTGCCAGCAGTGTAAGCTACGCCGCGAACACCGGGGAGCTGTTTTTT.

The chain has TRBV19 and TRBJ2-1; TRBD2 aligns across 7 bases. V lost 3 bases to trimming and J lost 2 bases; unmatched junction nucleotides: 7. Germline V gene sequence: CDR1 LNHDA, CDR2 SQIVND (reference sequence). CDR3 size: 16 residues. Written as DNA, the CDR3 is TGTGCCAGTAGTATGGGGGGGAACTTAGCCTACAATGAGCAGTTCTTC. This encodes CASSMGGNLAYNEQFF. Supplemented by reference TRBV19 and TRBJ2-1, the full variable domain reads DGGITQSPKYLFRKEGQNVTLSCEQNLNHDAMYWYRQDPGQGLRLIYYSQIVNDFQKGDIAEGYSVSREKKESFPLTVTSAQKNPTAFYLCASSMGGNLAYNEQFFGPGTRLTVL.

This clone was seen a few times. The chain joins TRBV7-2 to TRBJ2-5; perhaps TRBD2 as D (5 bases). The germline CDR1 and CDR2 sequences are SGHTA and FQGNSA. This CDR3 is built from 15 residues. Trimming took 5 bases from V and 0 from J, leaving 13 bases between them. The CDR3 sequence: CASSPRTGYQETQYF. The DNA of the CDR3 is TGTGCCAGCAGCCCCCGGACTGGGTACCAAGAGACCCAGTACTTC.

The chain combines TRBV28 with TRBJ2-7, with D perhaps TRBD2 (5 bases). This CDR3 comprises 14 residues. The V end was cut by 4 bases, the J end by 4 bases, with 14 bases between. Germline V gene lookup returns CDR1 MDHEN and CDR2 SYDVKM. The CDR3 nucleotides read TGTGCCAGCAGTTGGGAGATCTCCGGATACGAGCAGTACTTC. It encodes CASSWEISGYEQYF.

V gene TRBV6-6 combines with J gene TRBJ2-1; 8 bases align to TRBD2. Germline V gene lookup returns CDR1 MNHNY and CDR2 SVGAGI (reference sequence). Trimming removed 7 bases from V and 6 bases from J; junction bases left unmatched: 5. The CDR3 runs 13 residues. CDR3 amino acids: CASTSGPTNEQFF. CDR3 in DNA: TGTGCCAGCACTAGCGGGCCTACCAATGAGCAGTTCTTC.

This clone was counted a few times. The chain links TRBV4-1 to TRBJ2-3, with TRBD2 identical over 10 bases. The CDR3 length is 19 residues. The J segment lost 4 bases and the V segment lost 0 bases, leaving 13 bases of the junction unmatched. Germline V gives CDR1 MGHRA, CDR2 YSYEKL. The CDR3 DNA is TGCGCCAGCAGCCAAGATGGTAGCCCTACTAGCGGGGCACCAGATACGCAGTATTTT. As protein: CASSQDGSPTSGAPDTQYF.

This chain joins TRBV6-5 and TRBJ1-5; TRBD1 aligns across 7 bases. Germline values: CDR1 MNHEY, CDR2 SVGAGI. J was trimmed by 6 bases and V by 0 bases; bases with no gene match: 2. This CDR3 spans 14 amino acids. The CDR3 spells CASSYSTGSQPQHF. The DNA for the CDR3 is TGTGCCAGCAGTTACTCGACAGGGTCTCAGCCCCAGCATTTT.

The chain links TRBV10-1 to TRBJ1-5; 7 bases are a match to TRBD1. This CDR3 is built from 18 residues. Germline CDR1 is WNHNN and CDR2 is SYGVQD (reference sequence). After removal of 6 bases from V and 3 bases from J, the junction contained 17 bases not matched to a gene. CDR3: CASSPDRVSISFNQPQHF. CDR3 nucleotide sequence: TGCGCCAGCAGCCCTGACAGGGTTTCGATAAGCTTCAATCAGCCCCAGCATTTT.

V is TRBV28 and J is TRBJ1-3; 7 bases are shared with TRBD1. Germline CDR1 and CDR2: MDHEN and SYDVKM. J lost 0 bases, V lost 8 bases, and 1 base had no gene match. This CDR3 is built from 13 residues. CDR3 coding DNA: TGTGCCAGCTGGGACAGCTCTGGAAACACCATATATTTT. It translates to CASWDSSGNTIYF.

The gene calls are TRBV2 and TRBJ2-3; a possible D gene is TRBD2 (7 bases). Germline V gene data show CDR1 as SNHLY and CDR2 as FYNNEI. The V gene lost 4 bases and the J gene lost 0 bases, with 11 bases spanning the gap. This CDR3 is 15 amino acids long. CDR3 in DNA: TGTGCCAGCAGTGCACAGGGAGGGAGCACAGATACGCAGTATTTT. This codes for CASSAQGGSTDTQYF.

The rearrangement joins TRBV7-2 to TRBJ2-1; D is ambiguous. V gave up 4 bases and J gave up 9 bases, with 19 bases separating them. CDR1 SGHTA and CDR2 FQGNSA come from the germline V gene. The CDR3 is 15 amino acids. This CDR3 is CASSSNSLPVSEQFF. The CDR3 DNA reads TGTGCCAGCAGCTCCAACTCGCTGCCGGTCTCTGAGCAGTTCTTC.

V is TRBV18 and J is TRBJ1-1; D not certain. The germline gives CDR1 KGHSH, CDR2 LQKENI. This CDR3 has 16 residues. V was trimmed by 0 bases and J by 1 base, leaving 12 bases between them. For the CDR3, the DNA is TGTGCCAGCTCACCACCGGCCAGGACCCCGAACACTGAAGCTTTCTTT. Translating it yields CASSPPARTPNTEAFF.